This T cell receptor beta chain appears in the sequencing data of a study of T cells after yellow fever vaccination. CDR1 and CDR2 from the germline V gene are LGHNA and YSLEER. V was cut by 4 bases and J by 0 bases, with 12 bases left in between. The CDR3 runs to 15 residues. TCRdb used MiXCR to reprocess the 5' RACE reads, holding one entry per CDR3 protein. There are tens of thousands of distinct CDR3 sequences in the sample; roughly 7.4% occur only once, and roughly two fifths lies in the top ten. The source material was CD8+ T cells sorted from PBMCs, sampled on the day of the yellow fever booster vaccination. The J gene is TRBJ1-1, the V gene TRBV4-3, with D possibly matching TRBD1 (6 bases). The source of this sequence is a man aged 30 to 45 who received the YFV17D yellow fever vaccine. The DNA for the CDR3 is TGCGCCAGCAGCCTGCGGGACACGGTGAACACTGAAGCTTTCTTT. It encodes CASSLRDTVNTEAFF.